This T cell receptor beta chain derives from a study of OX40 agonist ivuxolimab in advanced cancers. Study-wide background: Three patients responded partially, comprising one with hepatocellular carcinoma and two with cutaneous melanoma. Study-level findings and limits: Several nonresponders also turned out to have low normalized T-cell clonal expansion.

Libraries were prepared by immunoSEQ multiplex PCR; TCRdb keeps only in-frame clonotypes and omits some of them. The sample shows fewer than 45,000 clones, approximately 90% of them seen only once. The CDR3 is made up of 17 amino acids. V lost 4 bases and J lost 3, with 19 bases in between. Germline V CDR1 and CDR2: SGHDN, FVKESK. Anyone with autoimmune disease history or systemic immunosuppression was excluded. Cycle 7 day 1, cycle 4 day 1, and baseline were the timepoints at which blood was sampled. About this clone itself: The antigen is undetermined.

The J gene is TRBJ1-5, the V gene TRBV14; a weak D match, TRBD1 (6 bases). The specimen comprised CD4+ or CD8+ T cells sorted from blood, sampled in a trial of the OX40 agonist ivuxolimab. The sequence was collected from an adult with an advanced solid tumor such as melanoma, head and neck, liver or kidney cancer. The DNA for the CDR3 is TGTGCCAGCAGCCGAAGCAAAAAAAGGGGGTACAATCAGCCCCAGCATTTT. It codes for CASSRSKKRGYNQPQHF.